In this sample, the clone carrying this T cell receptor beta chain turned up once. This entry comes from a study of OX40 agonist ivuxolimab in advanced cancers. Study information: The patients got ivuxolimab, which is an agonistic anti-OX40 (CD134) antibody. Participants averaged 60 years of age (range about 23 to 80) and were roughly 80% male. Patients in the trial were receiving intravenous ivuxolimab every 2 weeks, at doses of 0.01 to 10 mg/kg.

Profiling relied on immunoSEQ multiplex PCR, and the TCRdb table lists in-frame clones only, not all of them. The sample gives approximately 54,000 clones, around nine tenths of which show up once; 3.6% is in the top ten. This receptor was obtained from an adult with an advanced solid tumor such as melanoma, head and neck, liver or kidney cancer. Material: CD4+ or CD8+ T cells sorted from blood, obtained in a trial of the OX40 agonist ivuxolimab.

Here the CDR3 reads CVCTSGGLTGELFF. DNA of the CDR3: TGTGTCTGCACTAGCGGGGGACTCACCGGGGAGCTGTTTTTT. The chain carries TRBV10-3 and TRBJ2-2; 11 bases are shared with TRBD2. Germline V gene data show CDR1 as ENHRY and CDR2 as SYGVKD. CDR3 length: 14 amino acids.